The 5 T cell receptor beta chains in this list originate from one sample, sequenced in a study of blood T cells in healthy people across ages. The second PCR ran roughly 6 to 11 cycles with a sample-barcoded 5' primer and J-beta primers. MiXCR, run by TCRdb on the 5' RACE reads, gives a single entry per CDR3 protein. The sample lists roughly 1 million distinct CDR3 sequences, less than 25% occurring once. The data also belong to a second study, concerning T cells of mothers and their children.

The sequenced material came from blood. All receptors come from a girl under 10 years old in good health.

V usage is TRBV11-2 and J usage is TRBJ2-2; TRBD1 matches 7 bases. Germline CDR1 is SGHAT and CDR2 is FQNNGV. CDR3 length: 15 residues. With 7 bases clipped from V and 4 bases from J, the junction kept 9 bases outside the gene matches. The CDR3 is CASKKGGLGTGELFF. CDR3 in DNA: TGTGCCAGCAAAAAAGGGGGCTTAGGCACCGGGGAGCTGTTTTTT.

This clonotype has only a few counts. This chain uses TRBV7-9 with TRBJ1-1, with TRBD1 matching over 7 bases. The CDR3 extends over 13 amino acids. Germline CDR1 SEHNR, CDR2 FQNEAQ (reference sequence). V shed 4 bases, J shed 8 bases, and the junction held 7 bases outside the gene matches. The CDR3 is CASSSRQGLEAFF. CDR3 coding DNA: TGTGCCAGCAGCTCACGACAGGGCCTAGAAGCTTTCTTT.

V gene TRBV7-9 combines with J gene TRBJ2-1; 7 nucleotides match TRBD2. CDR3 length: 13 residues. Per the germline V gene, CDR1 is SEHNR and CDR2 is FQNEAQ (reference sequence). V dropped 10 bases and J dropped 7; count of bases not matched to a gene: 10. Here the CDR3 reads CATNRAGRNEQFF. CDR3 bases: TGTGCCACAAATAGAGCGGGGAGGAATGAGCAGTTCTTC.

This rearrangement joins TRBV4-1 to TRBJ2-1; D may be TRBD1 (5 bases). V was clipped by 5 bases and J by 3 bases, with 11 bases between them. The CDR3 is made up of 14 amino acids. Germline assignment: CDR1 MGHRA and CDR2 YSYEKL. Here the CDR3 reads CASSSRVGYNEQFF. For the CDR3, the DNA is TGCGCCAGCAGCTCCAGGGTGGGCTACAATGAGCAGTTCTTC.

The chain carries TRBV28 and TRBJ2-2; 8 bases match TRBD1. Germline-derived CDR1 and CDR2 are MDHEN and SYDVKM. The CDR3 has 12 residues. Trimming cost V 6 bases and J 7 bases; bases outside gene matches: 1. The CDR3 loop is CASSRGHGELFF. As DNA, the CDR3 is TGTGCCAGCAGCAGGGGGCACGGGGAGCTGTTTTTT.